This is a list of T cell receptor beta chains from one sample in a study of radiation and T cells in renal cell carcinoma. Sequencing was performed with immunoSEQ multiplex PCR; in TCRdb, only in-frame clones are kept and a portion is missing. The top ten clones hold 6.5% to 8% of a sample with about 65,000 clones, around 78% of them seen once. Material: blood, obtained from a patient whose treatment included radiotherapy and nephrectomy. These TCRs come from a man aged 60-69 years with renal cell carcinoma. Each CDR3 is given with its conserved first and last residue. A D gene is named only where the DNA matches it firmly. Size is omitted from some rows. Given values are once, few, many or a class for expanded clones.

clone size: -
D gene: -
J gene: TRBJ2-2
V gene: TRBV19
CDR3 DNA: TGTGCCAGTAGTACCCTTAGCCGGGCCGGGGAGCTGTTTTTT
CDR3 protein: CASSTLSRAGELFF

clone size: -
D gene: TRBD1
J gene: TRBJ1-3
V gene: TRBV19
CDR3 DNA: TGTGCCAGTACAGATCGGCAGGGGGCTGGAAACACCATATATTTT
CDR3 protein: CASTDRQGAGNTIYF

clone size: -
D gene: -
J gene: TRBJ1-5
V gene: TRBV7-2
CDR3 DNA: TGTGCCAGCAGCATCAGGGGAGGCCCTCAGCCCCAGCATTTT
CDR3 protein: CASSIRGGPQPQHF

clone size: -
D gene: -
J gene: TRBJ1-2
V gene: TRBV4-3
CDR3 DNA: TGCGCCAGCAGGGTAACCCTCTTCGCGACCTATGGCTACACCTTC
CDR3 protein: CASRVTLFATYGYTF

clone size: -
D gene: TRBD2
J gene: TRBJ2-1
V gene: TRBV7-9
CDR3 DNA: TGTGCCAGCAGGAGAGGGGCGGGAGATAATGAGCAGTTCTTC
CDR3 protein: CASRRGAGDNEQFF

clone size: -
D gene: -
J gene: TRBJ2-1
V gene: TRBV14
CDR3 DNA: TGTGCCAGCAGCCAAGTGGGCAGGGGCACCAATGAGCAGTTCTTC
CDR3 protein: CASSQVGRGTNEQFF

clone size: few
D gene: TRBD1
J gene: TRBJ2-5
V gene: TRBV29-1
CDR3 DNA: TGCAGCGTTGAAGCAAGGCCAGGGGGAAAGACCCAGTACTTC
CDR3 protein: CSVEARPGGKTQYF

clone size: -
D gene: TRBD1
J gene: TRBJ1-2
V gene: TRBV30
CDR3 DNA: TGCGCCCGGACAGGGGCCTATGGCTACACCTTC
CDR3 protein: CARTGAYGYTF

clone size: -
D gene: TRBD1
J gene: TRBJ1-2
V gene: TRBV6-4
CDR3 DNA: TGTGCCAGCAGTCTTGGACAGGGATCGGAGGGCTACACCTTC
CDR3 protein: CASSLGQGSEGYTF

clone size: few
D gene: -
J gene: TRBJ1-5
V gene: TRBV9
CDR3 DNA: TGTGCCAGCAGCAATAGCAATCAGCCCCAGCATTTT
CDR3 protein: CASSNSNQPQHF